This T cell receptor (beta chain) originates from a study of T cells in localized non-small cell lung cancer. Whole-study findings and limits: Clonality peaked in uninvolved adjacent lung rather than tumor. The tumor had only one region sequenced, so heterogeneity remains possible.

The V gene's germline CDR1 is MDHEN and CDR2 SYDVKM. V gave up 3 bases and J gave up 6 bases; unmatched junction bases: 4. The CDR3 totals 14 residues. The protocol was immunoSEQ multiplex PCR, while the TCRdb copy is restricted to in-frame clones and leaves out a portion. The sample has about 40,000 clones; about 86% are singletons. Points on this clone: Its antigen is undetermined.

The TCR sequence derives from a male donor older than 55 with stage II lung adenocarcinoma. The sample in question was peripheral blood mononuclear cells, obtained before any cancer treatment. The chain uses TRBV28 and TRBJ2-1; TRBD2 agrees at 8 bases. The CDR3 DNA is TGTGCCAGCAGTTTGCCCGCGGGGGGCAATGAGCAGTTCTTC. This gives the protein CASSLPAGGNEQFF.